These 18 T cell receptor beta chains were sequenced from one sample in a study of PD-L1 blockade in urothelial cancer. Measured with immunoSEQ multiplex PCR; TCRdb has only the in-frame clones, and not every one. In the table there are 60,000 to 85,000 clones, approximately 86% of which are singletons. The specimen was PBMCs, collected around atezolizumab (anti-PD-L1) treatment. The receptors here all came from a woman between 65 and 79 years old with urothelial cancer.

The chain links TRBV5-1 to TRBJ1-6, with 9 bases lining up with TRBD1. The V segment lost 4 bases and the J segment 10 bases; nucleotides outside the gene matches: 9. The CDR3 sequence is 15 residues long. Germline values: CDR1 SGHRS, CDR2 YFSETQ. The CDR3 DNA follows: TGCGCCAGCAGCCCAGGGACAGGGCTTCGATCACCCCTCCACTTT. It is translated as CASSPGTGLRSPLHF. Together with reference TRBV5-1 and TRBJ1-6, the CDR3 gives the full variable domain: KAGVTQTPRYLIKTRGQQVTLSCSPISGHRSVSWYQQTPGQGLQFLFEYFSETQRNKGNFPGRFSGRQFSNSRSEMNVSTLELGDSALYLCASSPGTGLRSPLHFGNGTRLTVT.

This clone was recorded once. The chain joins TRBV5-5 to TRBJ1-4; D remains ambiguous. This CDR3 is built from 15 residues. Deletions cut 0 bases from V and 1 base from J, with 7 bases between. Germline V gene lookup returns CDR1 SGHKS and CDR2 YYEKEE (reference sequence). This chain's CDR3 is CASSLVVGTNEKLFF. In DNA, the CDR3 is TGTGCCAGCAGCTTGGTGGTCGGAACTAATGAAAAACTGTTTTTT.

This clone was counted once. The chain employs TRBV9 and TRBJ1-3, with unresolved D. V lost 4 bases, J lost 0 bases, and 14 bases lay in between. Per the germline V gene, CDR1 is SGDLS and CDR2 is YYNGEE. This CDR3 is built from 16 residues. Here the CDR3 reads CASSPSPRSSGNTIYF. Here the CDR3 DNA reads TGTGCCAGCAGCCCATCCCCCAGAAGCTCTGGAAACACCATATATTTT.

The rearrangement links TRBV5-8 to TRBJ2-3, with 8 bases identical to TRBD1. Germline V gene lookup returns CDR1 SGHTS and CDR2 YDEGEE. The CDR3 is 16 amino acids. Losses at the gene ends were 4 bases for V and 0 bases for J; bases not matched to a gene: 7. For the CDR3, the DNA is TGTGCCAGCAGCCCCGACAGGGGATCGAGCACAGATACGCAGTATTTT. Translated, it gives CASSPDRGSSTDTQYF.

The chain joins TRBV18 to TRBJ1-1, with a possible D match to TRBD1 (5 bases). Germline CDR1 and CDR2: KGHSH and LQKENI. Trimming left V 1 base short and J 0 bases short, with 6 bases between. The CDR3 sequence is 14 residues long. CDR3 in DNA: TGTGCCAGCTCACCACAGGGGTTGAACACTGAAGCTTTCTTT. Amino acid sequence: CASSPQGLNTEAFF. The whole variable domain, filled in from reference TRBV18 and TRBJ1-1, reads NAGVMQNPRHLVRRRGQEARLRCSPMKGHSHVYWYRQLPEEGLKFMVYLQKENIIDESGMPKERFSAEFPKEGPSILRIQQVVRGDSAAYFCASSPQGLNTEAFFGQGTRLTVV.

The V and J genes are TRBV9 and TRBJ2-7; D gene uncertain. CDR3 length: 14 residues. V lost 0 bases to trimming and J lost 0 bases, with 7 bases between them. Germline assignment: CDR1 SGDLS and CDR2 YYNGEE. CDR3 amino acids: CASSVDPSSYEQYF. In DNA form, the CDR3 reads TGTGCCAGCAGCGTAGACCCCAGCTCCTACGAGCAGTACTTC.

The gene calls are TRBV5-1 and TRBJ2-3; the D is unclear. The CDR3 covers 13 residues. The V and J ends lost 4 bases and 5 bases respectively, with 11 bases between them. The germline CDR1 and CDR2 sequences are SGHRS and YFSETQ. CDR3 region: CASSPDTRDTQYF. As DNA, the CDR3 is TGCGCCAGCAGCCCCGACACCCGAGATACGCAGTATTTT.

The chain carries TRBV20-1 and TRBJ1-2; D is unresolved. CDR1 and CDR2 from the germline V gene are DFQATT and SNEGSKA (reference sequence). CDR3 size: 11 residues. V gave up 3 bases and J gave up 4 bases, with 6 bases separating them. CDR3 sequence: CSASPSYGYTF. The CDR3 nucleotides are TGCAGTGCTAGCCCCAGCTATGGCTACACCTTC.

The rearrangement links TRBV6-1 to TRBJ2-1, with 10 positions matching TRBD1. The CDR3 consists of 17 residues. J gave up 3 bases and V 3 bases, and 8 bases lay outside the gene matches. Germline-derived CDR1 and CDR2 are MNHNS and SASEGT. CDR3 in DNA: TGTGCCAGCAGTGATCGTCCGGGACAGGGGTTCTACAATGAGCAGTTCTTC. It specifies CASSDRPGQGFYNEQFF.

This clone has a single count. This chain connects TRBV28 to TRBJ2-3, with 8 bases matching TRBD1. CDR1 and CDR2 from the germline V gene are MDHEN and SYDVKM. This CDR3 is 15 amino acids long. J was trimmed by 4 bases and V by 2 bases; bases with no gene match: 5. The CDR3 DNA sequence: TGTGCCAGCAGTTTAGACAGGGGAGGCGCAGATACGCAGTATTTT. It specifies CASSLDRGGADTQYF. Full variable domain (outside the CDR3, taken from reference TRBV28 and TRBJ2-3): DVKVTQSSRYLVKRTGEKVFLECVQDMDHENMFWYRQDPGLGLRLIYFSYDVKMKEKGDIPEGYSVSREKKERFSLILESASTNQTSMYLCASSLDRGGADTQYFGPGTRLTVL.

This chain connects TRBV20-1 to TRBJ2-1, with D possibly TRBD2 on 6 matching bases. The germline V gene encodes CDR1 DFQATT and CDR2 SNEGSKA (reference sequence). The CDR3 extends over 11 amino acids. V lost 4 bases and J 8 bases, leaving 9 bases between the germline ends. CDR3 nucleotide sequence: TGCAGTGCTATCGGGGGACATGAGCAGTTCTTC. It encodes CSAIGGHEQFF.

For the CDR3, the DNA is TGTGCCAGCAGCTTAGCGCAGGCCCGGCAGCCCCAGCATTTT. It specifies CASSLAQARQPQHF. V usage is TRBV7-9 and J usage is TRBJ1-5; no definite D call. The CDR3 totals 14 residues. With 0 bases removed from V and 7 bases from J, the gap between germline ends came to 10 bases. Germline CDR1 SEHNR, CDR2 FQNEAQ (reference sequence).

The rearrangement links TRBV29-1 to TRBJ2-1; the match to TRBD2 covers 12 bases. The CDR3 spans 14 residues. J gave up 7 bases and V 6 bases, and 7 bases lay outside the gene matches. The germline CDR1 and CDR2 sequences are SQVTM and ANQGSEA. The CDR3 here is CSVTSGRGANEQFF. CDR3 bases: TGCAGCGTGACTAGCGGGAGAGGGGCAAATGAGCAGTTCTTC.

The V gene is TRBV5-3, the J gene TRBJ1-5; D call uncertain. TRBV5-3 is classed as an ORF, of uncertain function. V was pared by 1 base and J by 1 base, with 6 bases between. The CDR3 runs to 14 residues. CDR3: CARSLSGSNQPQHF. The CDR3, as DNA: TGTGCCAGAAGCTTGAGCGGGAGCAATCAGCCCCAGCATTTT.

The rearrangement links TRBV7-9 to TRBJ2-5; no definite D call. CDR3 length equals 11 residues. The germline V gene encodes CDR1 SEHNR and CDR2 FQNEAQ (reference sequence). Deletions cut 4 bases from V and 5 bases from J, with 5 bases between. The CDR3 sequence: CASSYRETQYF. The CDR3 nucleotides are TGTGCCAGCAGCTATCGGGAGACCCAGTACTTC.

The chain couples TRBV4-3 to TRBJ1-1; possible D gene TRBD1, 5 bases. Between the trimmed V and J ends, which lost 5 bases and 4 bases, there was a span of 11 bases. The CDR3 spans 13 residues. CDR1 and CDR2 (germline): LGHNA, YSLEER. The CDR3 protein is CASSSVGGTEAFF. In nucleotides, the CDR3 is TGCGCCAGCAGCTCGGTGGGGGGCACTGAAGCTTTCTTT.

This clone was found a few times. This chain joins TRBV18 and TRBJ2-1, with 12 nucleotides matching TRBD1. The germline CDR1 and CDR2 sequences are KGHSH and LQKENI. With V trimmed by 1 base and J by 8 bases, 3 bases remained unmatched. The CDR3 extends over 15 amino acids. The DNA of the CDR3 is TGTGCCAGCTCACCACTGGGACAGGGGGCTTATGAGCAGTTCTTC. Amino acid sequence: CASSPLGQGAYEQFF. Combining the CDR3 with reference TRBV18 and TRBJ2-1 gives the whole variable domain NAGVMQNPRHLVRRRGQEARLRCSPMKGHSHVYWYRQLPEEGLKFMVYLQKENIIDESGMPKERFSAEFPKEGPSILRIQQVVRGDSAAYFCASSPLGQGAYEQFFGPGTRLTVL.

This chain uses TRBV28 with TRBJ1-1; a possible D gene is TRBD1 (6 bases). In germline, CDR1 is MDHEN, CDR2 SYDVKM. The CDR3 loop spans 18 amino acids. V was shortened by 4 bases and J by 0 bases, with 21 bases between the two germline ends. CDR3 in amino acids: CASSSYGQMGHLNTEAFF. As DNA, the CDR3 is TGTGCCAGCAGTTCGTACGGTCAGATGGGACACCTGAACACTGAAGCTTTCTTT.